The 7 T cell receptor beta chains below were found in one sample sequenced in a study of blood T cell repertoires in COVID-19. Profiling relied on immunoSEQ multiplex PCR, and the TCRdb table lists in-frame clones only, not all of them. This sample has around 320,000 clones; roughly 88% occur once, and the top ten carry 5.5% to 7%. Sequenced input: peripheral blood. All receptors derive from a woman aged 25 to 39 who had recovered from COVID-19.

This chain links TRBV18 with TRBJ1-5; 7 bases fit TRBD1. The CDR3 sequence is 15 residues long. The V gene end was trimmed by 6 bases and the J gene end by 4 bases; junction bases not matched to a gene: 9. The germline gives CDR1 KGHSH, CDR2 LQKENI. The CDR3 coding sequence is TGTGCCAGCTCTGATCGACAGGGACTTAATCAGCCCCAGCATTTT. Protein sequence: CASSDRQGLNQPQHF.

This clone occurred once. The CDR3 sequence: CASRGSTETTDTQYF. The CDR3 region has the DNA TGTGCCAGCAGGGGTTCGACAGAGACCACAGATACGCAGTATTTT. This chain links TRBV5-6 with TRBJ2-3; maybe TRBD1 (5 bases). The CDR3 totals 15 residues. V was shortened by 5 bases and J by 2 bases, with 15 bases between the two germline ends. Germline V gene lookup returns CDR1 SGHDT and CDR2 YYEEEE.

The rearrangement joins TRBV9 to TRBJ1-5, with D perhaps matching TRBD1 (5 bases). CDR1 is SGDLS, CDR2 YYNGEE, per germline. V was shortened by 3 bases and J by 3 bases, with 13 bases between the two germline ends. This CDR3 contains 15 residues. CDR3 coding DNA: TGTGCCAGCAGCGCTATGGGGGGACCCAATCAGCCCCAGCATTTT. Its translation: CASSAMGGPNQPQHF.

In this sample, this clone turned up a few times. This chain uses TRBV28 with TRBJ2-7; 8 bases align to TRBD1. Unmatched junction bases numbered 14, after V lost 10 bases and J lost 6 bases. There are 14 residues in the CDR3. Germline V lookup: CDR1 MDHEN, CDR2 SYDVKM. The CDR3 sequence: CATRSGGSTGEQYF. The CDR3 DNA follows: TGTGCCACCCGATCAGGGGGCTCCACGGGCGAGCAGTACTTC.

The V gene is TRBV5-1, the J gene TRBJ1-1, with a weak D call TRBD1 (5 bases). The CDR3 covers 14 residues. Trimming removed 2 bases at V and 0 bases at J, with 8 bases between. Germline V lookup: CDR1 SGHRS, CDR2 YFSETQ. The CDR3 here is CASSFVTVNTEAFF. The DNA for the CDR3 is TGCGCCAGCAGCTTTGTGACAGTGAACACTGAAGCTTTCTTT.

J is TRBJ2-7 and V is TRBV2, with TRBD1 identical over 9 bases. The trim removed 5 bases at V and 5 bases at J, leaving 10 bases unmatched. The CDR3 totals 15 residues. Looked up from germline, CDR1 is SNHLY and CDR2 is FYNNEI. In DNA form, the CDR3 reads TGTGCCAGCAGTCAGAGGGGACAGGGAACGGACGAGCAGTACTTC. This sequence encodes CASSQRGQGTDEQYF.

The V gene is TRBV27, the J gene TRBJ2-2; possible D gene TRBD2, 5 bases. Trimming took off 2 bases at V and 6 bases at J, with 7 bases between the two ends. Germline V lookup: CDR1 MNHEY, CDR2 SMNVEV (reference sequence). CDR3 length: 13 residues. The DNA for the CDR3 is TGTGCCAGCAGTTTAATGAGGGCCGGGGAGCTGTTTTTT. The encoded protein is CASSLMRAGELFF.